The T cell receptor beta chain under discussion was sequenced for a study of blood T cell repertoires in COVID-19. Looking at the study overall: Acute and convalescent COVID-19 samples came from the United States, Italy and Spain. Nucleic acid was either cDNA or gDNA, and it came from T cells, B-cell-depleted T cells, or PBMCs.

In the original analysis: Quantification of nucleated cells was approximated via reference gene primer amplification. Produced via immunoSEQ multiplex PCR; TCRdb's table is partial and in-frame only. V, J and clone size reflect that table, while D and trimming were determined from the DNA. The table shows about 150,000 clones, with about 86% occurring only once. The CDR3 is 15 residues long. The ends were cut back, 9 bases at V and 3 bases at J, with 20 bases in the middle. CDR1 LNHDA and CDR2 SQIVND come from the germline V gene (reference sequence). This rearrangement joins TRBV19 to TRBJ1-2; D ambiguous. The material sequenced was peripheral blood. This TCR was recovered from an elderly woman with acute or convalescent COVID-19. This chain's CDR3 is CASLPGGVTDYGYTF. CDR3 bases: TGTGCCAGCCTACCCGGCGGGGTGACTGACTATGGCTACACCTTC.